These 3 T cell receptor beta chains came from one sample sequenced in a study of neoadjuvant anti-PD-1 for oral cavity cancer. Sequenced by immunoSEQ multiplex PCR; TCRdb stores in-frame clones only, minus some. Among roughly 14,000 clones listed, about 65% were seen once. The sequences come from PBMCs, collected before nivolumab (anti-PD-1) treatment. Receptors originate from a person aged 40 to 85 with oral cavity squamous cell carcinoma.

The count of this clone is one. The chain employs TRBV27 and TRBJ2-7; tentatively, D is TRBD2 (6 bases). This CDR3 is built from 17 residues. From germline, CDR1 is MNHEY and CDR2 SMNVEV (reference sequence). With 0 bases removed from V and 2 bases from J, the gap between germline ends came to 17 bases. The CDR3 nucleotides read TGTGCCAGCAGTTTATCGACCGGAATGGGCGGGACCTACGAGCAGTACTTC. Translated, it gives CASSLSTGMGGTYEQYF.

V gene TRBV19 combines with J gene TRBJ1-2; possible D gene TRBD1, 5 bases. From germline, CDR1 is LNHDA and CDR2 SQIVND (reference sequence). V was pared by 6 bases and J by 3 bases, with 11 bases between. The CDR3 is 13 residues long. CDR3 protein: CASSLTDHYGYTF. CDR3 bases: TGTGCCAGTAGCTTGACAGACCACTATGGCTACACCTTC.

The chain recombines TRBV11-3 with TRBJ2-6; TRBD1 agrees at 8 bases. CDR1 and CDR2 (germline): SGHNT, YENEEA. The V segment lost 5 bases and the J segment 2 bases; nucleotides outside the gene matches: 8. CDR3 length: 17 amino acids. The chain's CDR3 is CASSAHSQGAGANVLTF. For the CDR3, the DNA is TGTGCCAGCAGCGCCCACTCACAGGGGGCTGGGGCCAACGTCCTGACTTTC.